Sequencing of this T cell receptor beta chain was carried out in a study of blood T cells in healthy people across ages. Trimming removed 5 bases at V and 0 bases at J, with 10 bases between. The CDR3 spans 14 residues. Germline CDR1 reads SNHLY; CDR2 reads FYNNEI. The second PCR ran roughly 7 to 11 cycles with a sample-barcoded 5' primer and J-beta primers. Via MiXCR, TCRdb re-called the 5' RACE reads, giving one row per CDR3 protein. The sample yields hundreds of thousands of distinct CDR3 sequences, roughly half seen once. The sequenced sample was blood. The J gene is TRBJ1-2, the V gene TRBV2; D unclear. The sequence derives from an elderly woman in good health. CDR3 in DNA: TGTGCCAGCAGTCCGCAGGCAGCTAACTATGGCTACACCTTC. Translating gives CASSPQAANYGYTF. Supplemented by reference TRBV2 and TRBJ1-2, the full variable domain reads EPEVTQTPSHQVTQMGQEVILRCVPISNHLYFYWYRQILGQKVEFLVSFYNNEISEKSEIFDDQFSVERPDGSNFTLKIRSTKLEDSAMYFCASSPQAANYGYTFGSGTRLTVV.